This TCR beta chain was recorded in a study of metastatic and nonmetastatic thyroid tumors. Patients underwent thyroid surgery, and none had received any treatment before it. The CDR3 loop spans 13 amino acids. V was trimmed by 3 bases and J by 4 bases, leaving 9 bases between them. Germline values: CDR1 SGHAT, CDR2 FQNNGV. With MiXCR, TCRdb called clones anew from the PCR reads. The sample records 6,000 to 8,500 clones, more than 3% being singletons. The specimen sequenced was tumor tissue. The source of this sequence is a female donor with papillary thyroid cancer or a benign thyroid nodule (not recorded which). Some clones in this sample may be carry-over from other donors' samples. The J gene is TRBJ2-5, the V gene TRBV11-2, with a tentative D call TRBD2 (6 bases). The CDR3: CASSLWGGETQYF. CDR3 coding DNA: TGTGCCAGCAGCTTGTGGGGAGGAGAGACCCAGTACTTC.